The T cell receptor (beta chain) described here comes from a study of blood T cell repertoires in COVID-19. Study-level background: The United States, Italy and Spain were the sources of the acute and convalescent COVID-19 samples. T cells, B-cell-depleted T cells, or PBMCs supplied cDNA or gDNA.

CDR3 length equals 13 residues. Germline assignment: CDR1 SNHLY and CDR2 FYNNEI. V shed 5 bases, J shed 7 bases, and the junction held 7 bases outside the gene matches. In the original analysis: Amplifying reference gene primers gave estimates of nucleated cell counts. Clones were sequenced by immunoSEQ multiplex PCR, and TCRdb holds only the in-frame ones, with some missing. The DNA was the basis for D and trimming; V, J and clone size are from that table. Of about 68,000 clones listed, approximately 92% are singletons. The sample was peripheral blood. The chain uses TRBV2 and TRBJ1-2, with 7 bases lining up with TRBD1. This receptor was identified in a man in his fifties with active COVID-19. This CDR3 is CASSLTGARGYTF. The CDR3 bases are TGTGCCAGCAGTTTAACAGGGGCGCGTGGCTACACCTTC.